This T cell receptor beta chain was recorded in a study of blood T cell repertoires in COVID-19. Study at large: Sample material is recorded as cDNA or gDNA derived from T cells, B-cell-depleted T cells, or PBMCs.

Data came from immunoSEQ multiplex PCR; TCRdb stores just in-frame clones and leaves some out. The top ten hold around 6.5% of the sample, which has nearly 110,000 clones, around 88% seen once. This clone came up a few times. The TCR originated in a man aged 50 to 60 with active or convalescent COVID-19. Sequenced input: peripheral blood.

CDR3 sequence: CASSIGAIYNEQFF. CDR3 sequence (DNA): TGTGCCAGTAGTATAGGTGCTATCTACAATGAGCAGTTCTTC. The chain joins TRBV19 to TRBJ2-1; D unresolved. The CDR3 consists of 14 residues. Germline CDR1 is LNHDA and CDR2 is SQIVND (reference sequence). V lost 1 base to trimming and J lost 3 bases, with 7 bases between them.